This T cell receptor beta chain was captured in a study of CD8 T cells in ankylosing spondylitis. Study outcomes and limitations: A motif in TCR beta, a set of 8 or 9 highly homologous variants, appeared characteristic of ankylosing spondylitis blood. Reportedly, matched ankylosing spondylitis synovial fluid was significantly enriched for disease-linked clones.

CDR1 is SGHRS and CDR2 is YFSETQ in the germline V gene. The V and J ends lost 2 bases and 9 bases, in that order; junction bases with no gene match: 11. This CDR3 spans 15 amino acids. This clonotype was seen only a few times. The antigen remains unidentified. TCRdb processed the 5' RACE reads anew with MiXCR; each CDR3 protein has one entry. This repertoire shows under 550,000 distinct CDR3 sequences, roughly 26% found once; its top ten account for 0.89%. The chain employs TRBV5-1 and TRBJ2-1; 7 nucleotides agree with TRBD2. Sequenced: blood, either unsorted or a sorted T cell fraction (not recorded which). This TCR derives from a male donor with ankylosing spondylitis. The CDR3: CASSLASGIMGEQFF. In nucleotides, the CDR3 is TGCGCCAGCAGCTTAGCTAGCGGTATAATGGGTGAGCAGTTCTTC.